These 14 T cell receptor beta chains originate from one sample sequenced in a study of blood T cell repertoires in COVID-19. TCRdb's table, derived via immunoSEQ multiplex PCR, lists solely in-frame clones and lacks some. This table holds 120,000 to 150,000 clones, about nine tenths found once. Source material: peripheral blood. These receptors originate from a woman in her fifties or sixties with acute or convalescent COVID-19.

The chain employs TRBV6-5 and TRBJ1-5; the D gene is possibly TRBD1 (5 bases). Per germline, CDR1 MNHEY and CDR2 SVGAGI. This CDR3 comprises 13 residues. V was trimmed by 6 bases and J by 6 bases, leaving 12 bases between them. CDR3 sequence (DNA): TGTGCCAGCAGGGGGGGAAAGGGTCAGCCCCAGCATTTT. It codes for CASRGGKGQPQHF.

The chain employs TRBV4-1 and TRBJ2-1; 8 bases fit TRBD2. V was clipped by 0 bases and J by 1 base; unmatched bases: 14. Germline V gives CDR1 MGHRA, CDR2 YSYEKL. There are 20 residues in the CDR3. Written as DNA, the CDR3 is TGCGCCAGCAGCCAAGATGGAGGAGCCCAGGGCGGGGGGTCCTACAATGAGCAGTTCTTC. Translation gives CASSQDGGAQGGGSYNEQFF.

The chain combines TRBV4-2 with TRBJ2-7; 11 bases agree with TRBD2. The CDR3 covers 14 residues. The germline gives CDR1 LGHNA, CDR2 YNFKEQ. The V gene end was trimmed by 7 bases and the J gene end by 0 bases; junction bases not matched to a gene: 2. Here the CDR3 DNA reads TGTGCCAGCACTAGCGGGAGGTTCTCCTACGAGCAGTACTTC. Translating it yields CASTSGRFSYEQYF.

The table lists this clone with a count of one. The gene calls are TRBV15 and TRBJ2-7; 13 bases line up with TRBD2. J gave up 7 bases and V 3 bases, and 9 bases lay outside the gene matches. Germline CDR1 is LNHNV and CDR2 is YYDKDF (reference sequence). This CDR3 comprises 16 residues. CDR3 in amino acids: CATSRELAGGPREQYF. DNA for the CDR3: TGTGCCACCAGCAGGGAACTAGCGGGAGGGCCTCGGGAGCAGTACTTC.

This clone was counted a single time. The chain is built from TRBV9 and TRBJ2-1; 13 bases are shared with TRBD2. Per the germline V gene, CDR1 is SGDLS and CDR2 is YYNGEE. This CDR3 spans 16 amino acids. After removal of 1 base from V and 8 bases from J, the junction contained 6 bases not matched to a gene. The CDR3, as DNA: TGTGCCAGCAGCGTACCACTAGCGGGAGGGCCGGATGAGCAGTTCTTC. It translates to CASSVPLAGGPDEQFF. The complete variable domain, with remaining parts taken from reference TRBV9 and TRBJ2-1, reads DSGVTQTPKHLITATGQRVTLRCSPRSGDLSVYWYQQSLDQGLQFLIQYYNGEERAKGNILERFSAQQFPDLHSELNLSSLELGDSALYFCASSVPLAGGPDEQFFGPGTRLTVL.

This chain links TRBV4-2 with TRBJ1-4; D not certain. Germline CDR1 LGHNA, CDR2 YNFKEQ. Trimming cost V 1 base and J 6 bases, with 12 bases left between them. The CDR3 has 15 residues. The CDR3 loop is CASSQVGSRDEKLFF. In DNA, the CDR3 is TGTGCCAGCAGCCAAGTGGGGAGTCGAGATGAAAAACTGTTTTTT.

This clone was recorded only once. J is TRBJ2-7 and V is TRBV3-1 (or the pseudogene TRBV3-2), with 8 bases aligning to TRBD2. The CDR3 covers 13 residues. CDR1 and CDR2 (germline): LGHDT, YNNKEL (reference sequence). The ends lost 1 base at V and 7 bases at J; junction bases unmatched: 3. The CDR3 protein is CASSQGSGGEQYF. The CDR3 DNA reads as TGTGCCAGCAGCCAAGGTTCGGGAGGGGAGCAGTACTTC.

The rearrangement joins TRBV19 to TRBJ1-2; D may be TRBD1 (5 bases). V gave up 5 bases and J gave up 6 bases, with 10 bases separating them. Looked up from germline, CDR1 is LNHDA and CDR2 is SQIVND (reference sequence). This CDR3 region has 12 residues. CDR3 nucleotide sequence: TGTGCCAGTAGTTTCGGGGGGAATGGCTACACCTTC. This sequence encodes CASSFGGNGYTF.

This CDR3 is CASSPPSGQGAYGYTF. CDR3 DNA sequence: TGTGCCAGCTCACCACCCTCCGGGCAGGGTGCCTATGGCTACACCTTC. The V call is TRBV18, the J call TRBJ1-2; tentative D call: TRBD1 (5 bases). Trimming took 0 bases from V and 4 from J, leaving 15 bases between them. Germline V gives CDR1 KGHSH, CDR2 LQKENI. The CDR3 is made up of 16 amino acids.

The chain couples TRBV30 to TRBJ2-3; 10 positions agree with TRBD1. The CDR3 loop spans 14 amino acids. V gave up 4 bases and J gave up 5 bases; unmatched junction bases: 6. Germline values: CDR1 GTSNPN, CDR2 SVGIG (reference sequence). The CDR3 reads CAWTGTGAGDTQYF. DNA of the CDR3: TGTGCCTGGACCGGGACAGGGGCGGGAGATACGCAGTATTTT.

The chain combines TRBV7-9 with TRBJ1-2, with D uncertain. V lost 6 bases and J 5 bases, leaving 16 bases between the germline ends. Germline V gene sequence: CDR1 SEHNR, CDR2 FQNEAQ (reference sequence). The CDR3 is made up of 14 amino acids. CDR3 protein: CASREERAWYGYTF. Written as DNA, the CDR3 is TGTGCCAGCAGGGAGGAACGGGCGTGGTATGGCTACACCTTC.

The chain is built from TRBV20-1 and TRBJ2-3; D is possibly TRBD2 (6 bases). The CDR3 runs 14 residues. With 3 bases removed from V and 7 bases from J, the gap between germline ends came to 17 bases. Germline lookup yields CDR1 DFQATT and CDR2 SNEGSKA (reference sequence). CDR3 sequence (DNA): TGCAGTGCTAGTTGGCCGGGAGAGGTTTATACGCAGTATTTT. Translated: CSASWPGEVYTQYF.

This clone was counted a single time. This chain links TRBV30 with TRBJ1-1, with 8 nucleotides matching TRBD1. The germline CDR1 and CDR2 sequences are GTSNPN and SVGIG (reference sequence). J lost 8 bases, V lost 5 bases, and 4 bases had no gene match. CDR3 size: 11 residues. DNA of the CDR3: TGTGCCTGGGCTGGGACAGGCGAAGCTTTCTTT. As protein: CAWAGTGEAFF. The whole variable domain, remainder taken from reference TRBV30 and TRBJ1-1, is SQTIHQWPATLVQPVGSPLSLECTVEGTSNPNLYWYRQAAGRGLQLLFYSVGIGQISSEVPQNLSASRPQDRQFILSSKKLLLSDSGFYLCAWAGTGEAFFGQGTRLTVV.

This clone was counted once. Different DNA sequences within this sample yield the same CDR3. The chain uses TRBV28 and TRBJ2-7; 9 bases line up with TRBD1. V lost 1 base, J lost 3 bases, and 4 bases stayed unmatched. This CDR3 spans 15 amino acids. Germline CDR1 is MDHEN and CDR2 is SYDVKM. The CDR3 loop is CASSLSGQGIYEQYF. In DNA, the CDR3 is TGTGCCAGCAGTTTATCTGGACAGGGGATCTACGAGCAGTACTTC.